This T cell receptor beta chain was found in a study of CXCR3-negative and CXCR3-positive naive CD8 T cells. Across the whole study: Sequencing gave about 140 million TRB reads overall, about 1.5 +/- 0.3 million per library.

On this clonotype: Its antigen remains unknown.

The TRB libraries of cDNA were built by UMI-labeled 5' RACE. TCRdb derives one entry per CDR3 protein from the 5' RACE reads, leaving out DNA. Its table records tens of thousands of distinct CDR3 sequences. The CDR3 is made up of 15 amino acids. General study findings and limits: Memory CD8+ cells showed much lower diversity, while both naive subsets were comparably high.

Triplicates of 300,000 or so cells were sorted from each CD8+ T cell subset. Sequencing input: naive CXCR3- CD8+ T cells from blood. The subset is: CD45RO-CCR7+CD27+CD95- naive CD8+ T cells lacking CXCR3 (TNR3-). V gene TRBV23-1 combines with J gene TRBJ2-7; TCRdb lists TRBD1, though no DNA is available to test this call. TRBV23-1 is identified as an open reading frame with a role that is uncertain. This clonotype originated in a human donor in good health. Some clones in this sample may be carry-over from other donors' samples. CDR3 protein: CASSQSKGDRNEQYF.